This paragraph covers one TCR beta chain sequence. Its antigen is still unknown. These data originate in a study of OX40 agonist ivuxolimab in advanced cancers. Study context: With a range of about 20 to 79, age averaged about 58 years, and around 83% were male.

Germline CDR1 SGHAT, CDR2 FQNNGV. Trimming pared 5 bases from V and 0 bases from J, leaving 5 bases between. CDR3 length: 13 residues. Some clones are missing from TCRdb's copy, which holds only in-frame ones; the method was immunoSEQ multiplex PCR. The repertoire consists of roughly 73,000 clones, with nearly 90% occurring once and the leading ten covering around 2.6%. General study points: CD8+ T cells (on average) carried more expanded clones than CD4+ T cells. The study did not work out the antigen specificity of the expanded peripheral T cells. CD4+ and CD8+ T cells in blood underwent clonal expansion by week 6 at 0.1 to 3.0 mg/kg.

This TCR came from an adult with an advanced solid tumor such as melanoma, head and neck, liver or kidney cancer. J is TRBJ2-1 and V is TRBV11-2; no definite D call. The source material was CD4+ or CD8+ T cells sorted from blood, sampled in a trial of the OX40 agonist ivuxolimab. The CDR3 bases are TGTGCCAGCAGCGCAAGCTCCTACAATGAGCAGTTCTTC. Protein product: CASSASSYNEQFF. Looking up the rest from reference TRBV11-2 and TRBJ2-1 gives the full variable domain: EAGVAQSPRYKIIEKRQSVAFWCNPISGHATLYWYQQILGQGPKLLIQFQNNGVVDDSQLPKDRFSAERLKGVDSTLKIQPAKLEDSAVYLCASSASSYNEQFFGPGTRLTVL.